This TCR beta chain was found in a study of T cell responses to AZD1222 COVID-19 vaccine. Study outcomes and limitations: Donor demographics were predominantly white British with a female majority; clonal diversity may be underestimated. Two AZD1222 doses significantly raised spike-specific TCR breadth and depth over controls.

The CDR3 runs to 16 residues. Trimming at V came to 2 bases and at J to 3 bases, leaving 10 bases not matched to a gene. CDR1 and CDR2 (germline): SGHAT, FQDESV (reference sequence). The table came from immunoSEQ multiplex PCR; TCRdb's copy has only in-frame clones and leaves some out. The sample lists fewer than 120,000 clones; nearly 90% were seen once. In the case of this clone: Its antigen is not identified.

The TCR was taken from an adult in good health. This material consisted of peripheral blood, taken on day 0 of AZD1222 vaccination. This chain uses TRBV11-1 with TRBJ2-7; 7 positions match TRBD2. The CDR3, as DNA: TGTGCCAGCAGCTTAAATGCGGGAGACCAAGGCTACGAGCAGTACTTC. Translation gives CASSLNAGDQGYEQYF. Together with reference TRBV11-1 and TRBJ2-7, the CDR3 gives the full variable domain: EAEVAQSPRYKITEKSQAVAFWCDPISGHATLYWYRQILGQGPELLVQFQDESVVDDSQLPKDRFSAERLKGVDSTLKIQPAELGDSAMYLCASSLNAGDQGYEQYFGPGTRLTVT.